The rows below give T cell receptor beta chains drawn from one sample of a study of T cell responses to AZD1222 COVID-19 vaccine. The protocol was immunoSEQ multiplex PCR, while the TCRdb copy is restricted to in-frame clones and leaves out a portion. This table holds roughly 60,000 clones, over 60% found once. The input for sequencing was peripheral blood, taken 28 days after the second AZD1222 dose. The origin of the receptors is an adult who received the AZD1222 COVID-19 vaccine. CDR3s include the opening cysteine and the closing phenylalanine or tryptophan. Each record gives: clone size, J gene, V gene, D gene, CDR3 DNA, CDR3 protein. The D gene is left open where the match is weak. Size is omitted from some rows. Given values are once, few, many or a class for expanded clones.

. TRBJ2-3 TRBV19 . TGTGCCAGTAGTCCGGGGACAGATACGCAGTATTTT CASSPGTDTQYF
. TRBJ1-5 TRBV30 . TGTGCCTGGGGGGTTTCACCTTTCAATCAGCCCCAGCATTTT CAWGVSPFNQPQHF
. TRBJ2-3 TRBV7-9 TRBD1 TGTGCCAGCAGCTCAGACAGGGGAATTACAGATACGCAGTATTTT CASSSDRGITDTQYF
. TRBJ1-1 TRBV7-7 TRBD1 TGTGCTAGCAGCCCAGGGGGGAACACTGAAGCTTTCTTT CASSPGGNTEAFF
. TRBJ1-1 TRBV7-2 TRBD1 TGTGCCAGCACCCCTTCCTGGGACAGGGTCACTGAAGCTTTCTTT CASTPSWDRVTEAFF
. TRBJ2-3 TRBV7-2 . TGTGCCAGCAGCCTCGGGATTTTCACAGATACGCAGTATTTT CASSLGIFTDTQYF
. TRBJ2-1 TRBV9 . TGTGCCAGCAGCGTAGAATCTAGGGGCGAGCAGTTCTTC CASSVESRGEQFF
. TRBJ2-7 TRBV12-2 . TGTGCAAGTCGCAACAGGGACCTGGAGCAGTACTTC CASRNRDLEQYF
. TRBJ2-7 TRBV7-2 . TGTGCCAGCAGCTTAGCACTAGGACTGAGCTCCTACGAGCAGTACTTC CASSLALGLSSYEQYF
. TRBJ2-7 TRBV7-9 . TGTGCCAGCAGCTCCCAGACCTACGAGCAGTACTTC CASSSQTYEQYF
few TRBJ2-1 TRBV4-3 TRBD2 TGCGCCAGCAGCCAAGATGGTCTGCCTAGCGGGGTGGATGAGCAGTTCTTC CASSQDGLPSGVDEQFF
. TRBJ2-5 TRBV5-6 TRBD2 TGTGCCAGCAGCGACCCTCTAGCGGGCGGCGAGACCCAGTACTTC CASSDPLAGGETQYF
. TRBJ1-4 TRBV5-1 . TGCGCCAGCAGCTTGGCCCTACAGGGTGAAAAACTGTTTTTT CASSLALQGEKLFF
few TRBJ1-6 TRBV6-5 . TGTGCCAGCAAGGGCGCCGAATCACCCCTCCACTTT CASKGAESPLHF
. TRBJ2-1 TRBV4-3 . TGCGCCAGCAGCCAAGATGCGGCGGTCTCCTACAATGAGCAGTTCTTC CASSQDAAVSYNEQFF
. TRBJ2-3 TRBV20-1 . TGCAGTGCTAGTATCCCCGGCTCAGATACGCAGTATTTT CSASIPGSDTQYF
. TRBJ1-1 TRBV7-6 . TGTGCCAGCAGCTTAACTGCAGTCGTAGGGGGCACTGAAGCTTTCTTT CASSLTAVVGGTEAFF
. TRBJ2-5 TRBV3-1/TRBV3-2 . TGTGCCAGCAGTCGGGAGACACCTAAGACCCAGTACTTC CASSRETPKTQYF
. TRBJ1-2 TRBV14 . TGTGCCAGCAGCCAAGATCCTGAGACTAACTATGGCTACACCTTC CASSQDPETNYGYTF
few TRBJ2-2 TRBV5-1 TRBD1 TGCGCCAGCAGCAGGACAGGGAACACCGGGGAGCTGTTTTTT CASSRTGNTGELFF
. TRBJ1-3 TRBV7-9 TRBD1 TGTGCCAGCAGCCCAACGGGACAGGGCTCTGGAAACACCATATATTTT CASSPTGQGSGNTIYF
. TRBJ1-2 TRBV5-1 TRBD1 TGCGCCAGCAGCTTGGGGGGACAGGGTGAGAATGGCTACACCTTC CASSLGGQGENGYTF
. TRBJ1-1 TRBV20-1 . TGCAGTGCTAGTCCTCTAACGGGGAACACTGAAGCTTTCTTT CSASPLTGNTEAFF
medium-sized TRBJ2-7 TRBV7-9 . TGTGCCAGCAGATATGGTGTGTCGAGCGAGCAGTACTTC CASRYGVSSEQYF
. TRBJ2-3 TRBV5-6 TRBD1 TGTGCCAGCAGTCCCGGGACAGGGGGAGCAGATACGCAGTATTTT CASSPGTGGADTQYF
few TRBJ2-1 TRBV2 . TGTGCCAGCGAAGACAGGCCCAATGAGCAGTTCTTC CASEDRPNEQFF
many TRBJ1-3 TRBV28 . TGTGCCAGCAGTTTATCACATGGGACTGGAAACACCATATATTTT CASSLSHGTGNTIYF
. TRBJ1-5 TRBV19 . TGTGCCAGTAGTATAGGTCACAGGGAGAGCGAACAGCCCCAGCATTTT CASSIGHRESEQPQHF
. TRBJ2-1 TRBV18 . TGTGCCAGCTCACCCACGCGGATAGCGGCTCATGAGCAGTTCTTC CASSPTRIAAHEQFF
. TRBJ2-7 TRBV21-1 . TGTGCCAGCAGTGATCTTGGACGATCCTACGAGCAGTACTTC CASSDLGRSYEQYF
once TRBJ2-7 TRBV6-1 TRBD2 TGTGCCAGCAGTGAAGGGCGGGGGGGCGCAAACGAGCAGTACTTC CASSEGRGGANEQYF
. TRBJ2-7 TRBV19 . TGTGCCAGTAGTACCAGGGTGGGGAACTCCTACGAGCAGTACTTC CASSTRVGNSYEQYF
. TRBJ2-7 TRBV18 TRBD1 TGTGCCAGCTCAGCAGACAGGGGCTACGAGCAGTACTTC CASSADRGYEQYF
. TRBJ2-3 TRBV5-8 TRBD2 TGTGCCAGCAGCTTGGAACTAGCGGGGAGCACAGATACGCAGTATTTT CASSLELAGSTDTQYF
. TRBJ1-5 TRBV12-3/TRBV12-4 . TGTGCCAGCAGTTTGGCAGGGAATCAGCCCCAGCATTTT CASSLAGNQPQHF
. TRBJ2-2 TRBV30 TRBD2 TGTGCCTGGGAGCGGGGGGGCGGCACCGGGGAGCTGTTTTTT CAWERGGGTGELFF
. TRBJ1-6 TRBV7-2 . TGTGCCAGCAGCTTATTGCAGGGTTTAAATTCACCCCTCCACTTT CASSLLQGLNSPLHF
once TRBJ1-3 TRBV19 TRBD1 TGTGCCAGTAGCCCCCTGATTCACAGGGGATTATCGGACACCATATATTTT CASSPLIHRGLSDTIYF
. TRBJ1-3 TRBV15 . TGTGCCACCAGCAGAGATTTCAGCAGCTCTGGAAACACCATATATTTT CATSRDFSSSGNTIYF
. TRBJ1-6 TRBV5-3 . TGTGCCAGAAGCGTAACCCCCTATAATTCACCCCTCCACTTT CARSVTPYNSPLHF
. TRBJ1-3 TRBV10-3 . TGTGCCATCGGGCAGGGCTCTGGAAACACCATATATTTT CAIGQGSGNTIYF
. TRBJ2-5 TRBV28 TRBD1 TGTGCCAGCAGTACAGGGGCTGCCCAGTACTTC CASSTGAAQYF
. TRBJ1-4 TRBV19 . TGTGCCAGTAGCCGGGCACAGTTTAATGAAAAACTGTTTTTT CASSRAQFNEKLFF
. TRBJ2-2 TRBV6-2/TRBV6-3 . TGTGCCAGCAGTTACAGGGGAGAGTCCGGGGAGCTGTTTTTT CASSYRGESGELFF
. TRBJ2-2 TRBV28 . TGTGCCAGCAGCCTAAACAGCCTGGGCGGGGAGCTGTTTTTT CASSLNSLGGELFF
. TRBJ1-5 TRBV6-5 . TGTGCCAGCACCTCAGGGAGACAGGGCAATCAGCCCCAGCATTTT CASTSGRQGNQPQHF